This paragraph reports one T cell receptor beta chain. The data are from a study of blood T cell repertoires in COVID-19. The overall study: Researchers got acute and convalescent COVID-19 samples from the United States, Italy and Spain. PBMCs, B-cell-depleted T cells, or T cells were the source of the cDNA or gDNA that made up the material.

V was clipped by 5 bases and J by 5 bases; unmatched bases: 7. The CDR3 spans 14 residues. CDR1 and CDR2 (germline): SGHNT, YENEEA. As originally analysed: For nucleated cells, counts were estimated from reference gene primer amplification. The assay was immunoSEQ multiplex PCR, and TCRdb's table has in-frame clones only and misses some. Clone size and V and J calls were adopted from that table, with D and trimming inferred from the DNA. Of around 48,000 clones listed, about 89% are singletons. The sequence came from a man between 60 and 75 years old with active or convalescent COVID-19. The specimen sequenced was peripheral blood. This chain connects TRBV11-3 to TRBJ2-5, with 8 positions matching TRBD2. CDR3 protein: CASSPGGGMETQYF. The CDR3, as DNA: TGTGCCAGCAGCCCGGGGGGGGGCATGGAGACCCAGTACTTC. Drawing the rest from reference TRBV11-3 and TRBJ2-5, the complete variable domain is EAGVVQSPRYKIIEKKQPVAFWCNPISGHNTLYWYLQNLGQGPELLIRYENEEAVDDSQLPKDRFSAERLKGVDSTLKIQPAELGDSAVYLCASSPGGGMETQYFGPGTRLLVL.